This T cell receptor beta chain was profiled in a study of tumor and adjacent non-tumor tissue in lung cancer. Study-wide findings and caveats: Normal lung showed higher cumulative top 100 clone frequency than tumor.

RNA was extracted from bulk tissue without any cell sorting. This non-tumor lung sample came from over 3 cm beyond the tumor edge. The library came from three nested PCR rounds adapted from ARM-PCR protocols. TCRdb used MiXCR to reprocess the multiplex PCR reads, holding one entry per CDR3 protein. The sample has some 66,000 distinct CDR3 sequences, around two thirds seen once. Note on this clonotype: Its target is not known. Sequence at one end of the junction differs from germline and may be a read error.

This CDR3 is 14 amino acids long. Germline V gives CDR1 SGHVS, CDR2 FQNEAQ. Source material: distant non-tumor lung tissue. The J gene is TRBJ2-1, the V gene TRBV7-8, with D possibly called TRBD1 or TRBD2 (5 bases each). This TCR derives from a man between 65 and 85 years old with non-small cell lung cancer. CDR3 amino acids: CASSLRGSYNEQSF. DNA of the CDR3: TGTGCCAGCAGCTTACGGGGCAGCTACAATGAGCAGTCCTTC.